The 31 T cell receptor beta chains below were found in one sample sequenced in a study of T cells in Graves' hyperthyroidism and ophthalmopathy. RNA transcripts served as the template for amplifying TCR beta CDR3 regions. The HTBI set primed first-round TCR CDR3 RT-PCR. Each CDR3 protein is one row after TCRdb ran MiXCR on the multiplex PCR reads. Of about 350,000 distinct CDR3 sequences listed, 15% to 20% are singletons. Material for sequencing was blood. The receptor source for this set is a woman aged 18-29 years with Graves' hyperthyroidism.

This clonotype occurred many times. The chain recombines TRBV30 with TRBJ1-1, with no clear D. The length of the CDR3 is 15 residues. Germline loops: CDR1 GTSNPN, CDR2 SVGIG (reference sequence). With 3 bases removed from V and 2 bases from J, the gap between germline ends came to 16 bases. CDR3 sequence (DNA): TGTGCCTGGAGCTTTTATTTCCAGGTCAACACTGAAGCTTTCTTT. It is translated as CAWSFYFQVNTEAFF.

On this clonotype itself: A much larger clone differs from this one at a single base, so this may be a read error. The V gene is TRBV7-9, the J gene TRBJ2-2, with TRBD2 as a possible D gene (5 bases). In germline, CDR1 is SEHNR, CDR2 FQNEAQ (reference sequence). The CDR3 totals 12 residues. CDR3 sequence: CASSFWAGKLFF. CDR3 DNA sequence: TGTGCCAGCAGCTTTTGGGCCGGGAAGCTGTTTTTT.

In DNA form, the CDR3 reads TGTGCCAGCAGGGACCGGGGGGCAGGGGTGAACACTGAAGCTTTCTTT. This encodes CASRDRGAGVNTEAFF. V and J are TRBV2 and TRBJ1-1; D is perhaps TRBD1 (6 bases). The CDR3 is 16 residues long. Germline lookup yields CDR1 SNHLY and CDR2 FYNNEI. V was clipped by 6 bases and J by 0 bases, with 17 bases between them.

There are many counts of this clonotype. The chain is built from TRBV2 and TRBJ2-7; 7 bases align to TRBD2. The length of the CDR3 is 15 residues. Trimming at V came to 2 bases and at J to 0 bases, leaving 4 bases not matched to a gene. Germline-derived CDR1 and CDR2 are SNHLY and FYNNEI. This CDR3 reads CASSELRGSSYEQYF. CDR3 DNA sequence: TGTGCCAGCAGTGAACTGCGGGGGAGCTCCTACGAGCAGTACTTC.

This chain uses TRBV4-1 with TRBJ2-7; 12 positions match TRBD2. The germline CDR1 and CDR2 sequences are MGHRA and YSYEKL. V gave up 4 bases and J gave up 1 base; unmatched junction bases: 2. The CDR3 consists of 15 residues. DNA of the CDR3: TGCGCCAGCAGCCGACTAGCGGGGGAGTCCTACGAGCAGTACTTC. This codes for CASSRLAGESYEQYF.

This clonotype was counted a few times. The CDR3 nucleotides read TGTGCCAGCAGTTTGTCTCGGCACGAGCAGTACTTC. Protein: CASSLSRHEQYF. The J gene is TRBJ2-7, the V gene TRBV12-3 or TRBV12-4; D gene ambiguous. Trimming left V 3 bases short and J 5 bases short, with 8 bases between. The CDR3 covers 12 residues.

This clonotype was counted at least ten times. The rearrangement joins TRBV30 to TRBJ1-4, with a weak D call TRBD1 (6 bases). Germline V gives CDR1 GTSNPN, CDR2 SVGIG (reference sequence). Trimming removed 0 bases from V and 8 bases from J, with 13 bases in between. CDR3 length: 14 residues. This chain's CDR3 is CAWSVRRGREKLFF. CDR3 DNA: TGTGCCTGGAGTGTACGTCGGGGGCGCGAAAAACTGTTTTTT. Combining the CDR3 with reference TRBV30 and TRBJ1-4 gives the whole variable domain SQTIHQWPATLVQPVGSPLSLECTVEGTSNPNLYWYRQAAGRGLQLLFYSVGIGQISSEVPQNLSASRPQDRQFILSSKKLLLSDSGFYLCAWSVRRGREKLFFGSGTQLSVL.

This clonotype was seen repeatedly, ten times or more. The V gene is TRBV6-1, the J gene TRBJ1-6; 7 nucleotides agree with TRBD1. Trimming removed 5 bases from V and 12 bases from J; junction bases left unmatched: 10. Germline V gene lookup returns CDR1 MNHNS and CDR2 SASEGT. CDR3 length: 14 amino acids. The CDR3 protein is CASSPGTDIKPLHF. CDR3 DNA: TGTGCCAGCAGTCCCGGGACAGATATAAAACCCCTCCACTTT.

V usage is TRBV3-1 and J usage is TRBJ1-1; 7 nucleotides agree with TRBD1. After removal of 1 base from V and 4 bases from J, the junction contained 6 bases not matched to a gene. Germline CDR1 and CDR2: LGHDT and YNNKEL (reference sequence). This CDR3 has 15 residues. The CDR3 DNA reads TGTGCCAGCAGCCAAGGCGACAGGGTTTTCACTGAAGCTTTCTTT. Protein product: CASSQGDRVFTEAFF. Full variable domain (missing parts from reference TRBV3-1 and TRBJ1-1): DTAVSQTPKYLVTQMGNDKSIKCEQNLGHDTMYWYKQDSKKFLKIMFSYNNKELIINETVPNRFSPKSPDKAHLNLHINSLELGDSAVYFCASSQGDRVFTEAFFGQGTRLTVV.

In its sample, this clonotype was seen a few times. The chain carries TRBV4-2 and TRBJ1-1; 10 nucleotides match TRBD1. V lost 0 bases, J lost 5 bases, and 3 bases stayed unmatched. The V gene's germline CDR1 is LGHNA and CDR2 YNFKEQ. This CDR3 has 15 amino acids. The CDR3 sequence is CASSQDGQGVTEAFF. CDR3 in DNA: TGTGCCAGCAGCCAAGATGGACAGGGGGTTACTGAAGCTTTCTTT.

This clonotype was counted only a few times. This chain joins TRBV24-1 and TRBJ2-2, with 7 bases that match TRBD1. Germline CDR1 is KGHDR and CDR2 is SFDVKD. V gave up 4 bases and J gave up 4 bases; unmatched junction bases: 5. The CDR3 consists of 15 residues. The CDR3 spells CATSDSTGITGELFF. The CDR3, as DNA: TGTGCCACCAGTGACTCGACAGGGATCACCGGGGAGCTGTTTTTT.

The CDR3 loop reads CASSIELASTGELFF. The CDR3 nucleotides are TGTGCCAGTAGTATAGAGCTAGCATCCACCGGGGAGCTGTTTTTT. The chain links TRBV19 to TRBJ2-2, with D perhaps matching TRBD2 (5 bases). The ends were cut back, 0 bases at V and 4 bases at J, with 9 bases in the middle. The CDR3 totals 15 residues. Per germline, CDR1 LNHDA and CDR2 SQIVND (reference sequence).

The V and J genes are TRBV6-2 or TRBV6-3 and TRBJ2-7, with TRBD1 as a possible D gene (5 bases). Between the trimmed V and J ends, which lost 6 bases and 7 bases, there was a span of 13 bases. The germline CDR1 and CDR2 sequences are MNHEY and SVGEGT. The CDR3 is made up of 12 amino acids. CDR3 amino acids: CASREGAREQYF. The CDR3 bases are TGTGCCAGCAGGGAAGGGGCTAGGGAGCAGTACTTC.

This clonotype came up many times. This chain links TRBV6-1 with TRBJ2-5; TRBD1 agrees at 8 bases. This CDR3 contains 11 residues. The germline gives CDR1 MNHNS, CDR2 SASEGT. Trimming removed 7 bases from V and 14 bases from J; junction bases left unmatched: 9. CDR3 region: CASNNRDRTYF. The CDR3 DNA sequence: TGTGCCAGCAATAACCGGGACAGGACATACTTC.

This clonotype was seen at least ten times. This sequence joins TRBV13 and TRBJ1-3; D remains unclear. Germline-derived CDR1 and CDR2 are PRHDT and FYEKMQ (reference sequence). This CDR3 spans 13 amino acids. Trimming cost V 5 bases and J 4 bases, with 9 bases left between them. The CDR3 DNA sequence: TGTGCCAGCAGCAGTAATGAGGGAAACACCATATATTTT. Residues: CASSSNEGNTIYF.

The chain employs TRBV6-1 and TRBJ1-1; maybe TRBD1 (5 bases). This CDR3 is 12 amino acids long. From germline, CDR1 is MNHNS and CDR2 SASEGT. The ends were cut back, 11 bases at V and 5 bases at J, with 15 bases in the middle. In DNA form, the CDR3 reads TGTGCCGCGGGCCCCCGGGGGACTGAAGCTTTCTTT. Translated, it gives CAAGPRGTEAFF.

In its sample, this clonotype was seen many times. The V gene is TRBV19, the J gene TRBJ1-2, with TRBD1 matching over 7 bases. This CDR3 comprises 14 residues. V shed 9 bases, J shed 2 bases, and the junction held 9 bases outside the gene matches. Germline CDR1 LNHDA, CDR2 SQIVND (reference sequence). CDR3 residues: CASHWTGLNYGYTF. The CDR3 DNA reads TGTGCCAGCCACTGGACAGGCCTAAACTATGGCTACACCTTC.

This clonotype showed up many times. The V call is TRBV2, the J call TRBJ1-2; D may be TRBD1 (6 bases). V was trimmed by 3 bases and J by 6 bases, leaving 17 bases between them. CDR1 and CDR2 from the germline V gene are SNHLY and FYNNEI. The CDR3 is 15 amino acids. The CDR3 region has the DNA TGTGCCAGCAGTGATAGCGTTGGGGGGCGTGATGGCTACACCTTC. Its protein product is CASSDSVGGRDGYTF.

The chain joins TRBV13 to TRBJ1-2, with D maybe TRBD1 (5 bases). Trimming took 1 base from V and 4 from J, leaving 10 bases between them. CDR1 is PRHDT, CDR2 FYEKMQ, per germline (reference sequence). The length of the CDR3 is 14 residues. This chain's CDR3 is CASSLARGVYGYTF. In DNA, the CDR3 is TGTGCCAGCAGCTTAGCCCGGGGCGTCTATGGCTACACCTTC.

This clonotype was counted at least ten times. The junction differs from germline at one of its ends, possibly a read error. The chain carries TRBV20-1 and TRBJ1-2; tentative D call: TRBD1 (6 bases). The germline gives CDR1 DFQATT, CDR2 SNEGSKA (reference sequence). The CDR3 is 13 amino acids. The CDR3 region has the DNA TGCAGTGCTGGGGACACAGTGAGCTATGGCCACACCTTC. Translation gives CSAGDTVSYGHTF.

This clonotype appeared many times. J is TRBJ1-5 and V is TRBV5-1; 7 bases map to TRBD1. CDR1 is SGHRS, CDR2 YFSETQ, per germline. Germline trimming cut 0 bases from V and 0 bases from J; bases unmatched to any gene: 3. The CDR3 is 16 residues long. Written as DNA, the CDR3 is TGCGCCAGCAGCTTGGGGGACAGCTATAGCAATCAGCCCCAGCATTTT. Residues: CASSLGDSYSNQPQHF.

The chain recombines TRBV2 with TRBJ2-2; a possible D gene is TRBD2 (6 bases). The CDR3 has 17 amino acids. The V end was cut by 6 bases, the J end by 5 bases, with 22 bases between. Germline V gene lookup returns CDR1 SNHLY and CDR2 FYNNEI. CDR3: CASRGPWRLAFTGELFF. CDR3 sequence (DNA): TGTGCCAGCAGGGGGCCGTGGCGGCTAGCGTTTACCGGGGAGCTGTTTTTT.

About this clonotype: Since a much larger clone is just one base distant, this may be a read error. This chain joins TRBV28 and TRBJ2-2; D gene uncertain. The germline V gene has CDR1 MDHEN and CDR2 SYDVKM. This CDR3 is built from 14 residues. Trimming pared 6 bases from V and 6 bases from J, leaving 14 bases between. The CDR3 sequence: CASRALMLPGELFF. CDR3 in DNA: TGTGCCAGCAGAGCATTGATGCTTCCCGGGGAGCTGTTTTTT. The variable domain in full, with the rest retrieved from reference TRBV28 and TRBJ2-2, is DVKVTQSSRYLVKRTGEKVFLECVQDMDHENMFWYRQDPGLGLRLIYFSYDVKMKEKGDIPEGYSVSREKKERFSLILESASTNQTSMYLCASRALMLPGELFFGEGSRLTVL.

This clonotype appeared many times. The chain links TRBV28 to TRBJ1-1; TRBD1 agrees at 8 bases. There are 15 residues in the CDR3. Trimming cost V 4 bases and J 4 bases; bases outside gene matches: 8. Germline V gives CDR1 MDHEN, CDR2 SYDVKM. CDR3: CASSSYRGFRTEAFF. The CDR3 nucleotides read TGTGCCAGCAGTTCCTACAGGGGGTTTCGCACTGAAGCTTTCTTT.

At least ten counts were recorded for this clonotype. CDR3: CASSTGAQGPAEQYF. The CDR3 nucleotides read TGTGCCAGCAGTACGGGCGCACAGGGCCCCGCGGAGCAGTACTTC. This chain connects TRBV28 to TRBJ2-7; weak D call: TRBD1 (6 bases). The ends were cut back, 5 bases at V and 7 bases at J, with 21 bases in the middle. Germline CDR1 and CDR2: MDHEN and SYDVKM. CDR3 length: 15 amino acids.

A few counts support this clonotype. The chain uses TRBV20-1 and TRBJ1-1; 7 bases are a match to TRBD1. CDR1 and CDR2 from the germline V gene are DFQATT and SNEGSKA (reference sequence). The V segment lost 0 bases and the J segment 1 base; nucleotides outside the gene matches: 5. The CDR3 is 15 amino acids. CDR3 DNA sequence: TGCAGTGCTAGAGATACAAGACAGGGGAACACTGAAGCTTTCTTT. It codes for CSARDTRQGNTEAFF.

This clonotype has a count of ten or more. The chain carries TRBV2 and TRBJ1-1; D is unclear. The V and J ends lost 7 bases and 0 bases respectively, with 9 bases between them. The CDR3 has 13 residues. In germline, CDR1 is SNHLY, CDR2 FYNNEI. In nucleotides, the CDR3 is TGTGCCAGCACCCCGACCGTGAACACTGAAGCTTTCTTT. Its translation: CASTPTVNTEAFF. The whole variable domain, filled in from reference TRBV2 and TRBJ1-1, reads EPEVTQTPSHQVTQMGQEVILRCVPISNHLYFYWYRQILGQKVEFLVSFYNNEISEKSEIFDDQFSVERPDGSNFTLKIRSTKLEDSAMYFCASTPTVNTEAFFGQGTRLTVV.

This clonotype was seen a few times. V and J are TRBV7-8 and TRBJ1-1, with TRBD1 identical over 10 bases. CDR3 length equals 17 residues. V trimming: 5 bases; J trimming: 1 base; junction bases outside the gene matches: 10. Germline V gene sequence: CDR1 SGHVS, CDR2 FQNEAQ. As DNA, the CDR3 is TGTGCCAGCAGCCCGGTGAGACAGGGGGCGGCGAACACTGAAGCTTTCTTT. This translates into CASSPVRQGAANTEAFF.

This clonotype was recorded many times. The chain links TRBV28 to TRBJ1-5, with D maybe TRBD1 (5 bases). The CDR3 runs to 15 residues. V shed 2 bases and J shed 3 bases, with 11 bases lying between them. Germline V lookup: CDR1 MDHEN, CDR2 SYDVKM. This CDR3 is CASSLGGGTNQPQHF. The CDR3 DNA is TGTGCCAGCAGTTTAGGGGGAGGGACCAATCAGCCCCAGCATTTT. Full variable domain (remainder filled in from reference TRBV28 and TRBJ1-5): DVKVTQSSRYLVKRTGEKVFLECVQDMDHENMFWYRQDPGLGLRLIYFSYDVKMKEKGDIPEGYSVSREKKERFSLILESASTNQTSMYLCASSLGGGTNQPQHFGDGTRLSIL.

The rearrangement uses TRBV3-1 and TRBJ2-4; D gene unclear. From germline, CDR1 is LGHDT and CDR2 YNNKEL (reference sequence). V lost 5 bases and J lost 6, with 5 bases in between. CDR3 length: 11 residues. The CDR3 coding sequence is TGTGCCAGCAGCACCGCAAACATTCAGTACTTC. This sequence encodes CASSTANIQYF. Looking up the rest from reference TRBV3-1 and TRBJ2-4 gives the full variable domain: DTAVSQTPKYLVTQMGNDKSIKCEQNLGHDTMYWYKQDSKKFLKIMFSYNNKELIINETVPNRFSPKSPDKAHLNLHINSLELGDSAVYFCASSTANIQYFGAGTRLSVL.

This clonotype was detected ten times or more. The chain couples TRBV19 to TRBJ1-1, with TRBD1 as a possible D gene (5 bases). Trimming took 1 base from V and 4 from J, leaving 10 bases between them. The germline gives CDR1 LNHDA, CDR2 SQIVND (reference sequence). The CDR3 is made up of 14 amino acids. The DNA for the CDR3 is TGTGCCAGTAGTATAGCAGGGAGGCCCACTGAAGCTTTCTTT. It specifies CASSIAGRPTEAFF.